Sequencing of this TCR beta chain was carried out in a study of human T cells and chemical hapten exposure. The library tagged each cDNA molecule with unique molecular identifiers. Methods used by the authors: Across samples, TCR counts had a median of roughly 100,000 and ranged from about 23,224 to 700,000. One entry per CDR3 protein results from TCRdb running MiXCR on the RACE reads. What appears here as the V and J calls and clone size reflects TCRdb's work, not the paper's. The sample lists 79,000 or so distinct CDR3 sequences; 25% to 40% were seen once. As for time point: patch test 1, 2 weeks after DPC sensitization. The treatment is: therapeutic diphenylcyclopropenone sensitization with weekly scalp DPC. Suited to DPC and affected by alopecia, the donors ranged from 18 to 70 years old. Sequencing was performed on whole blood, taken in connection with sensitization to the hapten diphenylcyclopropenone (DPC). The sequence came from a man in his forties or fifties with alopecia areata. Some clones in this sample may be carry-over from other donors' samples.

The CDR3 region has the DNA TGTGCCAGCAGCCGGACAGGGGGTAATTATGGCTACACCTTC. Encoded protein: CASSRTGGNYGYTF. The chain is built from TRBV13 and TRBJ1-2, with 10 nucleotides matching TRBD1. The V gene end was trimmed by 5 bases and the J gene end by 5 bases; junction bases not matched to a gene: 5. The CDR3 is made up of 14 amino acids. The germline CDR1 and CDR2 sequences are PRHDT and FYEKMQ (reference sequence).